Here is one T cell receptor (beta chain) with its context. Its antigen remains undetermined. Given the absence of the conserved phenylalanine or tryptophan at the CDR3 end, a read error is likely. From its first to its last residue, the CDR3 has 16 amino acids. CDR3 DNA is the only sequence kept; it has 48 bases, read in frame from the first base. Trimming takes 7 bases from V and 4 bases from J, and the germline ends sit 22 bases apart. This sample was taken from a study of T cell repertoires in cytomegalovirus infection (dated by TCRdb to the late 2010s). In terms of the full investigation: Donor HLA type was relevant to the analysis, as public TCR beta signatures indicated carriage of CMV infection together with the matching HLA type. What the authors observed across the whole study: Cumulative frequency of public TCR beta family members discriminated carriers of CMV infection plus the relevant HLA type in this cohort and an independent approximately 400-donor cohort. The ex vivo response was dominated by HLA-C-restricted CMV-specific TCR beta clonotypes, which also provided the single most frequent clonotype in two of eight donors.

The listed sequencing device is Illumina HiSeq 1500. TCRdb trimmed public reads at Q25 via fastp, called clones via MiXCR and kept in-frame beta chains. Rows with a matching CDR3 protein are joined into one entry that keeps the most common DNA and genes. This sample is represented by about 7,600 distinct CDR3 sequences; under 55% of them were singletons. 70% to 75% of the sample belongs to the ten largest clones. The chain is encoded by TRBV12-3 or TRBV12-4 joined to TRBJ1-1, with a tentative D gene TRBD1 over 6 matching bases. The source material was PBMCs, sequenced either directly or after in vitro stimulation (not recorded which). The origin of this receptor is a human donor in good health (CMV status not recorded). Some clones in this sample may be carry-over from other donors' samples. This receptor has the CDR3 CASIHRVSKQCTEAFL. In nucleotide form, the sequence is TGTGCCAGCATCCACAGGGTTTCCAAACAGTGCACTGAAGCTTTCTTG.